Shown below are 23 T cell receptor beta chains from a single sample sequenced in a study of blood T cell repertoires in COVID-19. The assay was immunoSEQ multiplex PCR, and TCRdb's table has in-frame clones only and misses some. The data hold about 410,000 clones, with about 88% observed a single time. The sample was peripheral blood. These receptors were taken from a woman in her forties with COVID-19, enrolled during active disease.

The CDR3 reads CASTDPGNRALHF. CDR3 sequence (DNA): TGTGCCAGCACCGACCCCGGCAATCGGGCCCTCCACTTT. The J gene is TRBJ1-6, the V gene TRBV28; D remains unclear. Germline V CDR1 and CDR2: MDHEN, SYDVKM. V lost 7 bases, J lost 14 bases, and 18 bases lay in between. The CDR3 has 13 amino acids.

The gene calls are TRBV28 and TRBJ1-1; weak D call: TRBD1 (5 bases). This CDR3 has 15 amino acids. CDR1 MDHEN and CDR2 SYDVKM come from the germline V gene. V lost 2 bases to trimming and J lost 4 bases, with 14 bases between them. CDR3 coding DNA: TGTGCCAGCAGTTTACACCTAATCGGGGGCACTGAAGCTTTCTTT. This encodes CASSLHLIGGTEAFF.

The chain employs TRBV30 and TRBJ1-5; TRBD1 is a possible D gene (6 bases). The length of the CDR3 is 13 residues. Germline assignment: CDR1 GTSNPN and CDR2 SVGIG (reference sequence). V was trimmed by 5 bases and J by 1 base, leaving 9 bases between them. CDR3 sequence reads: CAWGGQSNQPQHF. The CDR3 bases are TGTGCCTGGGGCGGACAGAGCAATCAGCCCCAGCATTTT.

The genes are TRBV1 and TRBJ1-5. TRBV1 is termed a pseudogene. The CDR3 loop spans 15 amino acids. The CDR3 loop is CTSSQEGRAEQPQHF. The CDR3 nucleotides read TGCACCAGCAGCCAAGAGGGGAGGGCGGAACAGCCCCAGCATTTT.

This chain joins TRBV6-5 and TRBJ2-1; 9 bases match TRBD2. The V segment lost 7 bases and the J segment 8 bases; nucleotides outside the gene matches: 9. Germline V gene lookup returns CDR1 MNHEY and CDR2 SVGAGI. This CDR3 has 14 amino acids. This CDR3 is CASIGLAGIHEQFF. In DNA, the CDR3 is TGTGCCAGCATAGGCCTAGCGGGGATCCATGAGCAGTTCTTC.

The chain couples TRBV5-1 to TRBJ1-1, with D hard to call. CDR3 length: 14 amino acids. V gave up 0 bases and J gave up 0 bases, with 6 bases separating them. Germline loops: CDR1 SGHRS, CDR2 YFSETQ. This CDR3 reads CASSLDYMNTEAFF. The DNA for the CDR3 is TGCGCCAGCAGCTTGGATTACATGAACACTGAAGCTTTCTTT. The variable domain in full, completed from reference TRBV5-1 and TRBJ1-1, reads KAGVTQTPRYLIKTRGQQVTLSCSPISGHRSVSWYQQTPGQGLQFLFEYFSETQRNKGNFPGRFSGRQFSNSRSEMNVSTLELGDSALYLCASSLDYMNTEAFFGQGTRLTVV.

This chain connects TRBV29-1 to TRBJ2-5, with TRBD1 as a possible D gene (6 bases). V dropped 6 bases and J dropped 2 bases, with 16 bases sitting between them. Germline V gene sequence: CDR1 SQVTM, CDR2 ANQGSEA. CDR3 size: 14 residues. CDR3 protein: CSVDRFWGQETQYF. The CDR3 region has the DNA TGCAGCGTCGACAGGTTCTGGGGACAAGAGACCCAGTACTTC.

CDR3 loop: CASSYYRDTEAFF. The CDR3 DNA is TGTGCCAGCAGTTATTACAGGGACACTGAAGCTTTCTTT. The chain recombines TRBV6-2 or TRBV6-3 with TRBJ1-1, with D tentatively TRBD1 (6 bases). The V gene lost 3 bases and the J gene lost 3 bases, with 8 bases spanning the gap. Germline CDR1 MNHEY, CDR2 SVGEGT. CDR3 length equals 13 residues.

The gene calls are TRBV18 and TRBJ1-1; D gene unclear. The V end was cut by 1 base, the J end by 0 bases, with 9 bases between. The length of the CDR3 is 15 residues. From germline, CDR1 is KGHSH and CDR2 LQKENI. In nucleotides, the CDR3 is TGTGCCAGCTCACCACTGCAGATTATGAACACTGAAGCTTTCTTT. Translating it yields CASSPLQIMNTEAFF.

V gene TRBV7-9 combines with J gene TRBJ2-3; D remains ambiguous. The germline V gene encodes CDR1 SEHNR and CDR2 FQNEAQ (reference sequence). The CDR3 sequence is 14 residues long. V gave up 5 bases and J gave up 2 bases, with 11 bases separating them. CDR3 sequence reads: CASSQTSSTDTQYF. CDR3 DNA: TGTGCCAGCAGCCAGACATCCTCCACAGATACGCAGTATTTT. Full variable domain (rest looked up from reference TRBV7-9 and TRBJ2-3): DTGVSQNPRHKITKRGQNVTFRCDPISEHNRLYWYRQTLGQGPEFLTYFQNEAQLEKSRLLSDRFSAERPKGSFSTLEIQRTEQGDSAMYLCASSQTSSTDTQYFGPGTRLTVL.

This chain joins TRBV4-3 and TRBJ2-2, with 8 bases lining up with TRBD2. The CDR3 runs to 16 residues. The germline CDR1 and CDR2 sequences are LGHNA and YSLEER. V shed 4 bases, J shed 6 bases, and the junction held 10 bases outside the gene matches. CDR3: CASSLRLAIRSGELFF. The CDR3 bases are TGCGCCAGCAGCCTCCGACTAGCGATCAGGTCCGGGGAGCTGTTTTTT.

The V gene is TRBV2, the J gene TRBJ1-2; 7 bases align to TRBD1. V lost 6 bases, J lost 2 bases, and 3 bases stayed unmatched. The CDR3 is made up of 13 amino acids. Germline V lookup: CDR1 SNHLY, CDR2 FYNNEI. The CDR3 DNA follows: TGTGCCAGCAGGGCGACAGGGAACTATGGCTACACCTTC. It translates to CASRATGNYGYTF.

CDR3 coding DNA: TGTGCCTGGAGTGTTATGGGGGCAGGGGACTATGGCTACACCTTC. The encoded protein is CAWSVMGAGDYGYTF. The chain couples TRBV30 to TRBJ1-2, with D maybe TRBD1 (6 bases). The V end lost 0 bases, the J end lost 3 bases, and 14 bases lay between the germline ends. Germline V CDR1 and CDR2: GTSNPN, SVGIG (reference sequence). This CDR3 spans 15 amino acids.

This clone was counted only a few times. The gene calls are TRBV7-2 and TRBJ1-2; no reliable D call. The germline V and J ends were trimmed by 6 bases and 4 bases, with 18 bases remaining between them. Germline V gene sequence: CDR1 SGHTA, CDR2 FQGNSA. CDR3 length: 15 residues. The CDR3 loop is CASRPGIGSSYGYTF. DNA of the CDR3: TGTGCCAGCAGACCCGGGATTGGCTCTAGCTATGGCTACACCTTC.

The CDR3 coding sequence is TGCGCCACATCCCCGGGACTGCCTCCAGAGACCCAGTACTTC. Translating gives CATSPGLPPETQYF. The V and J genes are TRBV4-3 and TRBJ2-5, with D possibly matching TRBD2 (6 bases). V shed 10 bases and J shed 4 bases, with 19 bases lying between them. The CDR3 has 14 amino acids. Per the germline V gene, CDR1 is LGHNA and CDR2 is YSLEER.

The V call is TRBV30, the J call TRBJ1-2; tentative D call: TRBD1 (6 bases). The length of the CDR3 is 13 residues. CDR1 is GTSNPN, CDR2 SVGIG, per germline (reference sequence). V dropped 3 bases and J dropped 5 bases, with 13 bases sitting between them. CDR3: CAWRPGQTYGYTF. The CDR3 DNA sequence: TGTGCCTGGAGGCCCGGACAGACGTATGGCTACACCTTC.

V and J are TRBV9 and TRBJ1-1; no definite D call. The CDR3 covers 15 residues. The germline V gene encodes CDR1 SGDLS and CDR2 YYNGEE. V shed 3 bases and J shed 2 bases, with 14 bases lying between them. The CDR3 reads CASSAHLTPNTEAFF. CDR3 coding DNA: TGTGCCAGCAGCGCACATCTCACGCCTAACACTGAAGCTTTCTTT.

The genes are TRBV30 and TRBJ1-6; the match to TRBD1 covers 9 bases. V shed 4 bases and J 7 bases; nucleotides not matched to a gene: 17. Germline loops: CDR1 GTSNPN, CDR2 SVGIG (reference sequence). The CDR3 totals 18 residues. The CDR3 region is CAWKTYRDRVGENSPLHF. CDR3 in DNA: TGTGCCTGGAAAACTTACCGGGACAGGGTCGGAGAAAATTCACCCCTCCACTTT.

The V gene is TRBV30, the J gene TRBJ1-5, with D uncertain. CDR3 size: 14 residues. Per the germline V gene, CDR1 is GTSNPN and CDR2 is SVGIG (reference sequence). V was trimmed by 4 bases and J by 0 bases, leaving 10 bases between them. The CDR3 DNA sequence: TGTGCCTGGACCACGTCAGGTAGCAATCAGCCCCAGCATTTT. This codes for CAWTTSGSNQPQHF.

This clone occurred a few times. The chain has TRBV7-9 and TRBJ2-7, with D maybe TRBD2 (6 bases). This CDR3 is built from 16 residues. Germline V gene sequence: CDR1 SEHNR, CDR2 FQNEAQ (reference sequence). Trimming pared 5 bases from V and 2 bases from J, leaving 19 bases between. CDR3 sequence: CASSPSSRDGTYEQYF. The CDR3 DNA sequence: TGTGCCAGCAGCCCCTCGTCGCGGGACGGGACCTACGAGCAGTACTTC.

This chain connects TRBV28 to TRBJ1-2; the D is unclear. The CDR3 spans 13 residues. Germline CDR1 and CDR2: MDHEN and SYDVKM. V was clipped by 6 bases and J by 6 bases, with 14 bases between them. For the CDR3, the DNA is TGTGCCAGCAGACGTAGTCTTGAAGATGGCTACACCTTC. Translated, it gives CASRRSLEDGYTF.

Note on this clone: At one end, the junction sequence differs from germline, possibly due to a read error. This chain links TRBV7-2 with TRBJ2-7; D ambiguous. The CDR3 extends over 14 amino acids. Germline lookup yields CDR1 SGHTA and CDR2 FQGNSA. In DNA, the CDR3 is TGTGCCGGCAGCTTGAGAGGCTCCGTGAACGAGCAGTACTTC. Encoded protein: CAGSLRGSVNEQYF.

The rearrangement joins TRBV6-4 to TRBJ2-3; 10 bases agree with TRBD1. Germline values: CDR1 MRHNA, CDR2 SNTAGT. The CDR3 spans 14 residues. V dropped 6 bases and J dropped 6; count of bases not matched to a gene: 6. The CDR3: CASSQTGGSDTQYF. CDR3 nucleotides: TGTGCCAGCAGCCAGACAGGGGGCAGCGATACGCAGTATTTT.